This T cell receptor beta chain was captured by sequencing in a study of blood T cell repertoires in COVID-19. Germline assignment: CDR1 MNHEY and CDR2 SVGAGI. The CDR3 extends over 15 amino acids. Trimming took off 6 bases at V and 7 bases at J, with 19 bases between the two ends. In the authors' workflow: Estimation of nucleated cell counts was performed using reference gene primer amplification. The table came from immunoSEQ multiplex PCR; TCRdb's copy has only in-frame clones and leaves some out. Clone size and the V and J calls come from that table; the DNA yielded D and trimming. Of 380,000 or so clones in the sample, more than 70% were seen once.

V is TRBV6-5 and J is TRBJ1-5; the D gene is possibly TRBD1 (6 bases). What was sequenced was peripheral blood. This receptor was obtained from a man aged 40-49 years with acute or convalescent COVID-19. CDR3 nucleotide sequence: TGTGCCAGCAGAGCTGACAGGACCCGCAGGCAGCCCCAGCATTTT. This sequence encodes CASRADRTRRQPQHF.